The T cell receptor beta chain described here comes from a study of vaccination and CD4 T cells after COVID-19. Indicated treatment: roughly 10-day PBMC culture with coronavirus spike peptide pools or control peptides (ViraFEST assay). Points on this clonotype: What it binds is unknown.

CDR3 length: 15 residues. With V trimmed by 4 bases and J by 5 bases, 4 bases remained unmatched. Germline V CDR1 and CDR2: SGHRS, YFSETQ. At the Johns Hopkins FTIC core, DNA taken from cultured CD4+ T cells was sequenced by way of the Oncomine TCR Beta short-read assay. TCRdb used MiXCR to reprocess the PCR reads, holding one entry per CDR3 protein. Among approximately 21,000 distinct CDR3 sequences, approximately 48% were seen once, and the ten largest hold less than 15%. The chain combines TRBV5-1 with TRBJ2-5; TRBD2 agrees at 14 bases. The TCR was taken from a human donor with COVID-19. Sequencing was carried out using cultured CD4+ T cells from blood. As DNA, the CDR3 is TGCGCCAGCAGCCCGGGACTAGCGGGGGTGGAGACCCAGTACTTC. Translated, it gives CASSPGLAGVETQYF.